The clone carrying this T cell receptor beta chain has only one observation. For each donor, at least one pre-ART and at least two post-ART PBMC samples were available. This specimen belongs to a study of long-term antiretroviral therapy in people with HIV. The CDR3 sequence is 13 residues long. The V end was cut by 4 bases, the J end by 2 bases, with 10 bases between. Germline loops: CDR1 SGHRS, CDR2 YFSETQ. It was version v3.0 of the immunoSEQ assay that was run at survey level. Target depth was roughly 40,000-55,000 T-cell genomes per sample. Only in-frame clones appear in the TCRdb table, and some are missing; sequencing was by immunoSEQ multiplex PCR. The data show around 30,000 clones, 87% seen once.

The receptor's source is a man aged 18 to 29 with HIV. The sequencing used unsorted PBMCs, collected 1.1 years after starting antiretroviral therapy. J is TRBJ2-7 and V is TRBV5-1; a possible D gene is TRBD1 (5 bases). The CDR3 region is CASSNQGAYEQYF. The CDR3 bases are TGCGCCAGCAGCAACCAGGGTGCCTACGAGCAGTACTTC.